The T cell receptor beta chain under discussion was sequenced for a study of neoadjuvant nivolumab and ipilimumab in lung cancer. Broader study findings: Blood richness before therapy tracked richness in tumors resected after neoadjuvant therapy.

With respect to this clone: What it recognizes is unknown.

The V end lost 3 bases, the J end lost 3 bases, and 11 bases lay between the germline ends. The CDR3 is 14 residues long. The V gene's germline CDR1 is MNHEY and CDR2 SMNVEV (reference sequence). Some clones are missing from TCRdb's copy, which holds only in-frame ones; the method was immunoSEQ multiplex PCR. The table lists approximately 35,000 clones, approximately 92% of them singletons. This specimen was peripheral blood, taken after neoadjuvant nivolumab, alone or with ipilimumab, at or shortly before surgery. This chain connects TRBV27 to TRBJ1-2, with no clear D. The sequence derives from an adult with non-small cell lung cancer. The CDR3 DNA reads TGTGCCAGCAGTTTGAGCCGGCAGGACTATGGCTACACCTTC. Its protein product is CASSLSRQDYGYTF.